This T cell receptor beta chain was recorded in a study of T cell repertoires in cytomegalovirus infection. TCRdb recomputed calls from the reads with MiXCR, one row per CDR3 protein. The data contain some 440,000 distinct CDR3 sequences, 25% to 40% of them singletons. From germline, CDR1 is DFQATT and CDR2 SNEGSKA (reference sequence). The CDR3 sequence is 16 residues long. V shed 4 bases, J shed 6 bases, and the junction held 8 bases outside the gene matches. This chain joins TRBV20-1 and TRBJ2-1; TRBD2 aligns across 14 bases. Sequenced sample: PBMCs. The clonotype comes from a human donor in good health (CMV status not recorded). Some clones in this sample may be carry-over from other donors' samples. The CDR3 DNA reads TGCAGTGCTAATGGCATCGGACTAGCGGGGGGCAATGAGCAGTTCTTC. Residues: CSANGIGLAGGNEQFF.